This is a list of T cell receptor beta chains from one sample in a study of cytomegalovirus exposure and HLA in healthy donors. The table came from immunoSEQ multiplex PCR; TCRdb's copy has only in-frame clones and leaves some out. The table lists 200,000 or so clones, about 90% of them singletons. The sample was PBMCs. The receptors stem from a woman in her late teens or twenties in good health and CMV-seronegative. Each CDR3 is given with its conserved first and last residue.

j_call	v_call	cdr3_aa
TRBJ1-4	TRBV27	CASSLWSRADEKLFF
TRBJ1-1	TRBV5-1	CASQDTSNTEAFF
TRBJ2-7	TRBV6-5	CASSYSTEPPRYEQYF
TRBJ1-2	TRBV19	CASSTRTGDYGYTF
TRBJ2-7	TRBV27	CASSHGLAGTYEQYF
TRBJ1-1	TRBV5-1	CASSLENPLNTEAFF
TRBJ2-3	TRBV11-2	CASSLETSGSLSDTQYF
TRBJ1-1	TRBV7-8	CASSFRETEAFF
TRBJ2-2	TRBV6-4	CASSTLAGPSGGELFF
TRBJ1-4	TRBV5-1	CASSSGQPNEKLFF
TRBJ2-1	TRBV28	CASSTPVLAGDRNEQFF
TRBJ1-2	TRBV25-1	CATLTGSSGYTF
TRBJ2-1	TRBV19	CASSTRQTYNEQFF
TRBJ2-1	TRBV18	CASSPGVTGDNEQFF
TRBJ2-5	TRBV4-1	CASSQGGAQETQYF
TRBJ1-1	TRBV6-1	CASSVDWLNTEAFF
TRBJ2-1	TRBV11-2	CASSLTNGEYEQFF
TRBJ1-6	TRBV6-6	CASTRQGDNSPLHF
TRBJ2-5	TRBV12-5	CASGLVGVETQYF
TRBJ2-3	TRBV2	CASSGGHRTDTQYF
TRBJ2-2	TRBV29-1	CSVEGVEVGGVNTGELFF
TRBJ1-4	TRBV5-4	CASSLNRAGEEKLFF
TRBJ2-7	TRBV25-1	CASSGSPYEQYF
TRBJ2-2	TRBV9	CASTPGGGSTGELFF
TRBJ2-7	TRBV7-3	CASSLSPGVGQQYF